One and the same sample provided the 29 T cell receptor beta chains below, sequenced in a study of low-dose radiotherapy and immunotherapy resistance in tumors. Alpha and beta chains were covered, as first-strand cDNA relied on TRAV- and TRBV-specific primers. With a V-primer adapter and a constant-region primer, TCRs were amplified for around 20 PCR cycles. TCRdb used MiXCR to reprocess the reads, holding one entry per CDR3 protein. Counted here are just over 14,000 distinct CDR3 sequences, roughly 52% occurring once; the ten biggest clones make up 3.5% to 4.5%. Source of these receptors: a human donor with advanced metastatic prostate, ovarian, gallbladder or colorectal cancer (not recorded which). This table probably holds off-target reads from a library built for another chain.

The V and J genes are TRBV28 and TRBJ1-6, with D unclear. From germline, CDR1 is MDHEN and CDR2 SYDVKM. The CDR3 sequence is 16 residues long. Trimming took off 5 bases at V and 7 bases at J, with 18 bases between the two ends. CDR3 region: CASSTGEILLNSPLHF. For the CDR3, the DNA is TGTGCCAGCAGTACTGGGGAGATTCTTTTAAATTCACCCCTCCACTTT.

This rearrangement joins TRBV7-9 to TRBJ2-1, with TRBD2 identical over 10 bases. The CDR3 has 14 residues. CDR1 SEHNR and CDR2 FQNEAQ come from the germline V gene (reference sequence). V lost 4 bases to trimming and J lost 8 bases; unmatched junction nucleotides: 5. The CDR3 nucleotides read TGTGCCAGCAGCTCACTAGCGGGGTTCGATGAGCAGTTCTTC. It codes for CASSSLAGFDEQFF.

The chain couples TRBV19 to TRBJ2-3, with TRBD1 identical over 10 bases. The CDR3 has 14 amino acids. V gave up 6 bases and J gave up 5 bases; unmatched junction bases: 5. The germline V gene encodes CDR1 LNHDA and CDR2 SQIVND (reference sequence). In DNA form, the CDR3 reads TGTGCCAGTAGAGACAGGGGGCGCCAAGATACGCAGTATTTT. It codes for CASRDRGRQDTQYF.

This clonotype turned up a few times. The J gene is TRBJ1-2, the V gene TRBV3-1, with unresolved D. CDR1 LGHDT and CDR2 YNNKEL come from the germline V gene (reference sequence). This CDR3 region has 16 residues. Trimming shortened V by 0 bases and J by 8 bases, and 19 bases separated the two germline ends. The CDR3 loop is CASSQEAAGRTVGYTF. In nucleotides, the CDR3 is TGTGCCAGCAGCCAAGAGGCCGCTGGGAGGACGGTAGGCTACACCTTC.

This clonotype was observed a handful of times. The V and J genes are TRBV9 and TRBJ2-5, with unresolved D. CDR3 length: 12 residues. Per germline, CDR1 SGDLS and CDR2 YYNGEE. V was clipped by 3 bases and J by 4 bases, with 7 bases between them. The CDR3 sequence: CASSAYGETQYF. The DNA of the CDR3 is TGTGCCAGCAGCGCATACGGAGAGACCCAGTACTTC.

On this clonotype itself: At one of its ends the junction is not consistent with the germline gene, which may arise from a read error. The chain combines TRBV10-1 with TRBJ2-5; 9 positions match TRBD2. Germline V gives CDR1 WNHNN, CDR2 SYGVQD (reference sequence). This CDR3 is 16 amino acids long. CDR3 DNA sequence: TGCGTCAGCAGTGAGAGTGGAGCGGGGGGCAGAGAGACCCAGTACTTC. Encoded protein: CVSSESGAGGRETQYF.

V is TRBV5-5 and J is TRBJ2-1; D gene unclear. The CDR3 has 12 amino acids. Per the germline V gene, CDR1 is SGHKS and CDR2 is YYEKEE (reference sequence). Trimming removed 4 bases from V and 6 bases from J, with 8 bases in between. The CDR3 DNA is TGTGCCAGCAGCGTCCCCCTCAATGAGCAGTTCTTC. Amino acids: CASSVPLNEQFF.

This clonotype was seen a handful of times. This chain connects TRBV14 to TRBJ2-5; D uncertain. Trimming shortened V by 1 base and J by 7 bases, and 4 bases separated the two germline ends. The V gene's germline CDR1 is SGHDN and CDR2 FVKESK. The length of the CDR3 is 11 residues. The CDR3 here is CASSQGSTQYF. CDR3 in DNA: TGTGCCAGCAGCCAAGGGTCGACCCAGTACTTC.

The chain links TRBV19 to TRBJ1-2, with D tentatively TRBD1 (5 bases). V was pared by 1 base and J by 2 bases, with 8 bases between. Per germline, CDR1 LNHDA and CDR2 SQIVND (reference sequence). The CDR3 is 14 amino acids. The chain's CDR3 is CASSIVGQNYGYTF. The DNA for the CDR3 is TGTGCCAGTAGTATAGTTGGACAAAACTATGGCTACACCTTC.

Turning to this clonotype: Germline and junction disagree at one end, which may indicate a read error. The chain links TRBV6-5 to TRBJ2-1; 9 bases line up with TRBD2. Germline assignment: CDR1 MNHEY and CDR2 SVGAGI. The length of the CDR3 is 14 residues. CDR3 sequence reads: CASSIDRNSGSWVF. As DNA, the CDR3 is TGTGCCAGCAGTATCGACAGAAATAGCGGGAGCTGGGTCTTC.

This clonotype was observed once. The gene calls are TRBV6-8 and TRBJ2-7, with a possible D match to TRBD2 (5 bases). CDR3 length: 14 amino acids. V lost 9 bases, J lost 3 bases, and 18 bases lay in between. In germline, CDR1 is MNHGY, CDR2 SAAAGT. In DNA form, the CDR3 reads TGTGCCAGGGACGGGGTTAACCGGGTCTACGAGCAGTACTTC. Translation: CARDGVNRVYEQYF.

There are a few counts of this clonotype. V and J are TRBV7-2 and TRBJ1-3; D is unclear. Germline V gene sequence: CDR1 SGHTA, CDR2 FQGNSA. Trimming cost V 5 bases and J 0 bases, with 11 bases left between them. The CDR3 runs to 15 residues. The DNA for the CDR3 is TGTGCCAGCAGCCTTAGCGGGTTCTCTGGAAACACCATATATTTT. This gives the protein CASSLSGFSGNTIYF.

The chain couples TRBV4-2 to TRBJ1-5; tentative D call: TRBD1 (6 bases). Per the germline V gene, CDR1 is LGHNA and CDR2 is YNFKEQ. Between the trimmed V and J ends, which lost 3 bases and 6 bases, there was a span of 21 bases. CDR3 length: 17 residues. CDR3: CASSQHMVQGKSQPQHF. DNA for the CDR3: TGTGCCAGCAGCCAGCACATGGTGCAGGGGAAAAGTCAGCCCCAGCATTTT.

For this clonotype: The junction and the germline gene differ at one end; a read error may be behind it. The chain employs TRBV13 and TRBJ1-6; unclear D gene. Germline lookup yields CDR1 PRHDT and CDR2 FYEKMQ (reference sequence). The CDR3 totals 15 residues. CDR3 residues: CAMRDLDTNAGKSTF. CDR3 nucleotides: TGTGCAATGAGAGACCTTGACACCAATGCAGGCAAATCAACCTTT.

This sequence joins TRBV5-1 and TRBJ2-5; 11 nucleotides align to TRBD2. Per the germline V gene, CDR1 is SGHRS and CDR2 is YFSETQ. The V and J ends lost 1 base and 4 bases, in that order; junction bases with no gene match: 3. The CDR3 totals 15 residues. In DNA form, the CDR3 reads TGCGCCAGCAGCTTGACGACTAGCGGGGTAGAGACCCAGTACTTC. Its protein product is CASSLTTSGVETQYF.

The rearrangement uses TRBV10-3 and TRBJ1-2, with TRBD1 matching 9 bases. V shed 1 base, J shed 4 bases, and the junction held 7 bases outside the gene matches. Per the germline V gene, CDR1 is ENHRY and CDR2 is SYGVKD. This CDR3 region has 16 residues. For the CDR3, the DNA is TGTGCCATCAGTGAGTTCAGACAGGGGGAGGTCTATGGCTACACCTTC. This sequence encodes CAISEFRQGEVYGYTF.

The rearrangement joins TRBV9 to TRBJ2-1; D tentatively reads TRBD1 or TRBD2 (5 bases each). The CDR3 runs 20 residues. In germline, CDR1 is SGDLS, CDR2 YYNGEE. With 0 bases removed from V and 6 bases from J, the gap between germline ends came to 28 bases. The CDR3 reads CASSVGSWDPRPSPLNEQFF. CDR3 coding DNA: TGTGCCAGCAGCGTAGGAAGTTGGGACCCACGCCCCAGCCCACTCAATGAGCAGTTCTTC.

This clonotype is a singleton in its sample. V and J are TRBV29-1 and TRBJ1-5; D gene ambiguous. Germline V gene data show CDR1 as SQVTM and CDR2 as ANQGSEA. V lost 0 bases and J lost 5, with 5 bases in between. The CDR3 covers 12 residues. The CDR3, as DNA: TGCAGCGTTGAAGATGGGGATCAGCCCCAGCATTTT. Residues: CSVEDGDQPQHF.

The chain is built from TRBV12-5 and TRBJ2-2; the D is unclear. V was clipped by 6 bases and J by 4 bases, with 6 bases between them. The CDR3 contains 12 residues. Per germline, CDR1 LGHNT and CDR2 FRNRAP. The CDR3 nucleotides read TGTGCTAGTGGCTTTGGCACCGGGGAGCTGTTTTTT. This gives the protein CASGFGTGELFF.

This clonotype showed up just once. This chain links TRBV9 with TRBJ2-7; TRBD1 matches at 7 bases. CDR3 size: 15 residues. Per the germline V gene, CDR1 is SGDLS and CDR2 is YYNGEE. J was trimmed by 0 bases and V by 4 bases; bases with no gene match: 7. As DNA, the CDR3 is TGTGCCAGCAGCAAAGGACAGGCGGCCTCCTACGAGCAGTACTTC. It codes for CASSKGQAASYEQYF.

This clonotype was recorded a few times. This CDR3 reads CASSLFWGGSNEQFF. The CDR3 DNA reads as TGTGCCAGCAGCCTCTTCTGGGGGGGAAGCAATGAGCAGTTCTTC. The genes are TRBV3-1 and TRBJ2-1; 7 nucleotides agree with TRBD2. This CDR3 has 15 amino acids. J was trimmed by 6 bases and V by 4 bases; bases with no gene match: 9. Germline V lookup: CDR1 LGHDT, CDR2 YNNKEL (reference sequence).

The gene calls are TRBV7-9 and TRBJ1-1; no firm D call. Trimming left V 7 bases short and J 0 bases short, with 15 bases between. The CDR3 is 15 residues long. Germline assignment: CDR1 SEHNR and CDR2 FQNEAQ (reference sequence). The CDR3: CASMKTAELNTEAFF. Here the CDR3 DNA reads TGTGCCAGCATGAAAACCGCAGAGTTGAACACTGAAGCTTTCTTT.

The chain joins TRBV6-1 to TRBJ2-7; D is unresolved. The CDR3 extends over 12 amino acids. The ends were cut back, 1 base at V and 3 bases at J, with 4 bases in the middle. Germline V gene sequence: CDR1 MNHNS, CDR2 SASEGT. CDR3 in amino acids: CASSEVSYEQYF. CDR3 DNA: TGTGCCAGCAGTGAAGTCAGCTACGAGCAGTACTTC.

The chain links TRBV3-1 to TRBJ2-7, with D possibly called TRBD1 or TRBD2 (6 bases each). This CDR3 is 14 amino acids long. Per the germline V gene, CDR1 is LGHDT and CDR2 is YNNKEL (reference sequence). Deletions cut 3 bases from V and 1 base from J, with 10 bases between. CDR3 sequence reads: CASSQRRGSYEQYF. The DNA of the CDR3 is TGTGCCAGCAGCCAGCGGAGGGGGTCCTACGAGCAGTACTTC.

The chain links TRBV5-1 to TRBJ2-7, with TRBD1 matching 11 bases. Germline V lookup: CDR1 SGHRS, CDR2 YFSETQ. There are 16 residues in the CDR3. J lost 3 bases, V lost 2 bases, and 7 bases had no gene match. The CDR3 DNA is TGCGCCAGCAGCTTTGTGCCCGGGACAGGGGGCTACGAGCAGTACTTC. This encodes CASSFVPGTGGYEQYF.

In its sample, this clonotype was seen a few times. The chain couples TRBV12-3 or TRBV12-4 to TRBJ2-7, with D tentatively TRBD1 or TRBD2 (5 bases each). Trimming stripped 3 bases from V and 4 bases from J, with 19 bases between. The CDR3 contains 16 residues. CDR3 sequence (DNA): TGTGCCAGCAGTTTCTCGGGGACCTTCCTCCAGTACGAGCAGTACTTC. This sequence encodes CASSFSGTFLQYEQYF.

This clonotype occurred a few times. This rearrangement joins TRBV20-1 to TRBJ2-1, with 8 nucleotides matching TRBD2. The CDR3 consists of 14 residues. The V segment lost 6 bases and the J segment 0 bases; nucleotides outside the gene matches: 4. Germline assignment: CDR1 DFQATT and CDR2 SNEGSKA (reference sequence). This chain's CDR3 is CSASGGVSYNEQFF. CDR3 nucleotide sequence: TGCAGTGCCAGCGGGGGAGTCTCCTACAATGAGCAGTTCTTC.

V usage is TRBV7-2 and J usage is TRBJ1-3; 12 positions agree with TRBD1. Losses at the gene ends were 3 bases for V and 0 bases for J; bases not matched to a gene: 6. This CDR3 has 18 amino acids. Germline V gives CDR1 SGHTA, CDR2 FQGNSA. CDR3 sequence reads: CASSFGTGGRSSGNTIYF. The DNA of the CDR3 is TGTGCCAGCAGCTTTGGGACAGGGGGCAGGAGCTCTGGAAACACCATATATTTT.

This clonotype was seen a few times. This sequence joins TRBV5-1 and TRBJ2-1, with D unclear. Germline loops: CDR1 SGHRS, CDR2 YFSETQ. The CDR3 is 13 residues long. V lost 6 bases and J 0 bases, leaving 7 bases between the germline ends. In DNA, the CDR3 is TGCGCCAGCATACCGAGCTCCTACAATGAGCAGTTCTTC. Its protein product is CASIPSSYNEQFF.